What follows are 18 T cell receptor beta chains derived from one specimen sequenced in a study of T cells in women clearing cervical HPV infection. Some clones are missing from TCRdb's copy, which holds only in-frame ones; the method was immunoSEQ multiplex PCR. The table lists some 46,000 clones. The material sequenced was blood buffy coat. The receptors were sampled from a woman between 18 and 75 years old with a cervical HPV16 infection that either progressed to CIN3+ or cleared (not recorded which).

About this clone: The sequence runs out 3 residues before the end of the CDR3; the remainder is reconstructed from the germline J gene. This chain uses TRBV10-3 with TRBJ2-7; 8 bases line up with TRBD2. V shed 2 bases, J shed 2 bases, and the junction held 5 bases outside the gene matches. Germline CDR1 is ENHRY and CDR2 is SYGVKD. This CDR3 has 15 amino acids. The sequenced part of the CDR3 DNA is TGTGCCATCAGTGAGAGGGCTAGCGGGCCCTACGAG. Translated, it gives CAISERASGPYE. The whole CDR3 is CAISERASGPYEQYF.

Remarks on this clone: The CDR3 is cut off 3 residues early in the read; its end comes from the germline J gene. The V gene is TRBV2, the J gene TRBJ2-7; D ambiguous. The CDR3 spans 13 residues. V was shortened by 3 bases and J by 0 bases, with 6 bases between the two germline ends. Germline CDR1 SNHLY, CDR2 FYNNEI. The CDR3 is CASSDAHSYEQYF. Partial CDR3 DNA: TGTGCCAGCAGTGATGCGCACTCCTACGAG.

With regard to this clone: The CDR3 extends 3 residues past the end of the read, so its final part is completed from the germline J gene. The rearrangement joins TRBV7-3 to TRBJ1-5, with D unresolved. V lost 6 bases, J lost 4 bases, and 10 bases lay in between. CDR3 length equals 13 residues. Germline CDR1 and CDR2: SGHTA and FQGTGA. CDR3 sequence reads: CASSPSPNQPQHF. The CDR3 DNA, read in part, is TGTGCCAGCAGTCCAAGCCCTAATCAGCCC.

Comment on this clone: The read halts 3 residues ahead of the CDR3 end, with the missing end drawn from the germline J gene. The rearrangement joins TRBV23-1 to TRBJ2-7; possibly TRBD1 for D (6 bases). TRBV23-1 is given ORF status, its function remaining uncertain. The CDR3 extends over 18 amino acids. Between the trimmed V and J ends, which lost 4 bases and 1 base, there was a span of 23 bases. CDR3 DNA, as far as it was read: TGCGCCAGCAGTCTATCGGGCGCCGGGACATGGGAATCCTACGAG. This codes for CASSLSGAGTWESYE. The whole CDR3 protein is CASSLSGAGTWESYEQYF.

As regards this clone: The observed sequence ends 3 residues before the CDR3 terminus, with the missing tail filled in from the germline J gene. V is TRBV20-1 and J is TRBJ2-5, with 7 bases fitting TRBD1. V dropped 6 bases and J dropped 3; count of bases not matched to a gene: 7. The length of the CDR3 is 13 residues. CDR1 is DFQATT, CDR2 SNEGSKA, per germline (reference sequence). The CDR3 loop reads CSANDRVKETQYF. The sequenced part of the CDR3 DNA is TGCAGTGCAAATGACAGGGTAAAAGAGACC.

With respect to this clone: The CDR3 is cut off 3 residues early in the read; its end comes from the germline J gene. V is TRBV13 and J is TRBJ1-5, with D possibly TRBD1 on 6 matching bases. This CDR3 has 17 amino acids. V was trimmed by 3 bases and J by 7 bases, leaving 22 bases between them. Germline assignment: CDR1 PRHDT and CDR2 FYEKMQ (reference sequence). CDR3 in amino acids: CASSFRPPGQPKQPQHF. The CDR3 DNA, read in part, is TGTGCCAGCAGCTTTAGGCCCCCGGGACAACCGAAACAGCCC. The whole variable domain, remainder taken from reference TRBV13 and TRBJ1-5, is AAGVIQSPRHLIKEKRETATLKCYPIPRHDTVYWYQQGPGQDPQFLISFYEKMQSDKGSIPDRFSAQQFSDYHSELNMSSLELGDSALYFCASSFRPPGQPKQPQHFGDGTRLSIL.

Turning to this clone: The read terminates 3 residues before the CDR3 end, so the remaining end is supplied by the germline J gene. The chain has TRBV19 and TRBJ2-5, with D perhaps TRBD1 or TRBD2 (5 bases each). Germline-derived CDR1 and CDR2 are LNHDA and SQIVND (reference sequence). V shed 6 bases and J shed 5 bases, with 16 bases lying between them. CDR3 length: 14 amino acids. CDR3 protein: CASRSQGVGETQYF. Incomplete CDR3 DNA: TGTGCCAGTAGGAGTCAGGGAGTAGGGGAGACC.

For this clone: The read terminates 3 residues ahead of where the CDR3 ends, so the germline J gene completes it. The J gene is TRBJ2-3, the V gene TRBV2, with no clear D. This CDR3 contains 15 residues. V was clipped by 2 bases and J by 4 bases, with 13 bases between them. In germline, CDR1 is SNHLY, CDR2 FYNNEI. Here the CDR3 reads CASSEKAGHADTQYF. CDR3 DNA, as far as it was read: TGTGCCAGCAGTGAAAAAGCAGGTCACGCAGATACG. The entire variable domain, with the rest obtained from reference TRBV2 and TRBJ2-3, is as follows: EPEVTQTPSHQVTQMGQEVILRCVPISNHLYFYWYRQILGQKVEFLVSFYNNEISEKSEIFDDQFSVERPDGSNFTLKIRSTKLEDSAMYFCASSEKAGHADTQYFGPGTRLTVL.

Concerning this clone: The DNA ends 3 residues before the CDR3 does, and the rest of the CDR3 is filled in from the germline J gene. The rearrangement uses TRBV5-6 and TRBJ2-7; possible D gene TRBD1, 6 bases. V shed 5 bases and J shed 3 bases, with 12 bases lying between them. CDR3 length equals 13 residues. Per the germline V gene, CDR1 is SGHDT and CDR2 is YYEEEE. The sequenced part of the CDR3 DNA is TGTGCCAGCAGTCCCACACAGGGCTACGAG. It encodes CASSPTQGYE. The entire CDR3 is CASSPTQGYEQYF.

This chain's CDR3 is CASRTGQDSNQPQHF. Incomplete CDR3 DNA: TGTGCCAGCAGGACGGGACAGGATAGCAATCAGCCC. The rearrangement joins TRBV6-2 or TRBV6-3 to TRBJ1-5, with 8 bases lining up with TRBD1. The DNA ends 3 residues before the CDR3 does, and the rest of the CDR3 is filled in from the germline J gene. This CDR3 contains 15 residues. Germline CDR1 MNHEY, CDR2 SVGEGT. Unmatched junction bases numbered 4, after V lost 6 bases and J lost 0 bases.

Comment on this clone: The CDR3 goes on 3 residues after the read ends, and that part is filled in from the germline J gene. This chain connects TRBV20-1 to TRBJ1-2, with a weak D call TRBD1 (6 bases). From germline, CDR1 is DFQATT and CDR2 SNEGSKA (reference sequence). The CDR3 consists of 14 residues. V was trimmed by 2 bases and J by 4 bases, leaving 14 bases between them. CDR3 bases read: TGCAGTGCTAGACCCCCACAGGGTGGCTATGGC. Translation gives CSARPPQGGYG. The whole CDR3 sequence is CSARPPQGGYGYTF.

A word on this clone: The read ends 3 residues shy of where the CDR3 ends; the end is completed using the germline J gene. This chain links TRBV30 with TRBJ2-7; 7 positions agree with TRBD2. The CDR3 is 14 residues long. Looked up from germline, CDR1 is GTSNPN and CDR2 is SVGIG (reference sequence). Unmatched junction bases numbered 4, after V lost 0 bases and J lost 2 bases. The CDR3 bases that were read are TGTGCCTGGAGTGTAGGGACTACCCCCTACGAG. Its translation is CAWSVGTTPYE. The entire CDR3 sequence reads CAWSVGTTPYEQYF.

Comment on this clone: The observed sequence ends 3 residues before the CDR3 terminus, with the missing tail filled in from the germline J gene. The chain links TRBV7-9 to TRBJ1-5, with a tentative D call TRBD1 (6 bases). The CDR3 covers 15 residues. V was trimmed by 5 bases and J by 3 bases, leaving 14 bases between them. CDR1 is SEHNR, CDR2 FQNEAQ, per germline (reference sequence). CDR3 region: CASSPGGRVNQPQHF. The part of the CDR3 DNA that was read is TGTGCCAGCAGCCCGGGGGGCAGGGTCAATCAGCCC.

A note on this clone: The read is 3 residues too short to cover the CDR3 end, so that end is filled in from the germline J gene. The V call is TRBV7-6, the J call TRBJ2-5; 11 nucleotides agree with TRBD1. This CDR3 is built from 15 residues. V lost 5 bases to trimming and J lost 5 bases; unmatched junction nucleotides: 7. Germline CDR1 SGHVS, CDR2 FNYEAQ. CDR3 DNA (partial): TGTGCCAGCAGCGGGACAGGGGGGCCAAGGGAGACC. Translated: CASSGTGGPRET. The entire CDR3 protein is CASSGTGGPRETQYF.

With regard to this clone: The read comes to an end 3 residues before the CDR3 does, leaving the germline J gene to fill in the end. V gene TRBV9 combines with J gene TRBJ2-5; D may be TRBD2 (5 bases). This CDR3 region has 15 residues. The V gene's germline CDR1 is SGDLS and CDR2 YYNGEE. V lost 4 bases and J lost 1, with 14 bases in between. The CDR3 bases that were read are TGTGCCAGCAGCTCATCGCTAGCTACCCAAGAGACC. Translation gives CASSSSLATQET. The full CDR3 sequence reads CASSSSLATQETQYF.

Note on this clone: The read ends 3 residues before the CDR3 terminus; that terminus is restored from the germline J gene. The V gene is TRBV20-1, the J gene TRBJ2-3, with a tentative D call TRBD2 (5 bases). Per the germline V gene, CDR1 is DFQATT and CDR2 is SNEGSKA (reference sequence). The CDR3 covers 11 residues. This chain's CDR3 is CSASVANPQYF. The part of the CDR3 DNA that was read is TGCAGTGCTAGTGTAGCGAACCCG.

Turning to this clone: The CDR3 end lies 3 residues beyond the end of the read and is filled in from the germline J gene. The chain employs TRBV6-2 or TRBV6-3 and TRBJ2-7; TRBD1 agrees at 10 bases. Germline V gives CDR1 MNHEY, CDR2 SVGEGT. This CDR3 has 15 amino acids. V lost 7 bases to trimming and J lost 3 bases; unmatched junction nucleotides: 9. The covered CDR3 bases are TGTGCCAGCACCTCGTGGGACAGGGGAGGCTACGAG. It encodes CASTSWDRGGYE. The entire CDR3 protein reads CASTSWDRGGYEQYF.

Details on this clone: The read terminates 3 residues before the CDR3 end, so the remaining end is supplied by the germline J gene. The chain has TRBV6-4 and TRBJ1-6, with D maybe TRBD1 (5 bases). V dropped 2 bases and J dropped 9 bases, with 11 bases sitting between them. This CDR3 comprises 14 residues. The germline gives CDR1 MRHNA, CDR2 SNTAGT. The sequenced part of the CDR3 DNA is TGTGCCAGCAGTGACGGGACTTCGCCTTCACCC. Translated: CASSDGTSPSP. The entire CDR3 reads CASSDGTSPSPLHF.